The 25 T cell receptor beta chains given below trace back to one sample, sequenced in a study of blood T cell repertoires in COVID-19. Measured with immunoSEQ multiplex PCR; TCRdb has only the in-frame clones, and not every one. The sample holds fewer than 200,000 clones, more than 70% seen once. Sequenced sample: peripheral blood. The receptors come from a man aged 40-49 years with active or convalescent COVID-19.

This chain links TRBV27 with TRBJ1-2, with 7 bases matching TRBD1. Per the germline V gene, CDR1 is MNHEY and CDR2 is SMNVEV (reference sequence). CDR3 length: 13 residues. Trimming removed 3 bases from V and 8 bases from J; junction bases left unmatched: 6. DNA of the CDR3: TGTGCCAGCAGTTTTGAGGGGGCAACGGGCTACACCTTC. Amino acids: CASSFEGATGYTF.

The V and J genes are TRBV19 and TRBJ2-7, with 10 bases lining up with TRBD1. V lost 5 bases and J lost 0; bases outside the gene matches: 4. There are 15 residues in the CDR3. The germline gives CDR1 LNHDA, CDR2 SQIVND (reference sequence). The CDR3 sequence is CASSGGQGPSYEQYF. The CDR3 region has the DNA TGTGCCAGTAGTGGGGGACAGGGGCCCTCCTACGAGCAGTACTTC. The variable domain in full, with the rest retrieved from reference TRBV19 and TRBJ2-7, is DGGITQSPKYLFRKEGQNVTLSCEQNLNHDAMYWYRQDPGQGLRLIYYSQIVNDFQKGDIAEGYSVSREKKESFPLTVTSAQKNPTAFYLCASSGGQGPSYEQYFGPGTRLTVT.

This chain joins TRBV10-3 and TRBJ2-1; 9 bases are a match to TRBD1. V trimming: 10 bases; J trimming: 7 bases; junction bases outside the gene matches: 5. CDR1 and CDR2 from the germline V gene are ENHRY and SYGVKD. The CDR3 covers 12 residues. The CDR3 loop is CATGGTGNEQFF. The CDR3 region has the DNA TGTGCCACCGGGGGGACAGGGAATGAGCAGTTCTTC.

The chain is built from TRBV11-2 and TRBJ1-2; D is unclear. The CDR3 consists of 14 residues. V lost 1 base and J lost 4, with 10 bases in between. Germline CDR1 is SGHAT and CDR2 is FQNNGV. The CDR3 nucleotides are TGTGCCAGCAGCTTAGTTCCGGGTACCTATGGCTACACCTTC. This encodes CASSLVPGTYGYTF.

The chain has TRBV24-1 and TRBJ2-1, with 8 bases that match TRBD2. The CDR3 consists of 14 residues. The J segment lost 9 bases and the V segment lost 2 bases, leaving 5 bases of the junction unmatched. In germline, CDR1 is KGHDR, CDR2 SFDVKD. In DNA form, the CDR3 reads TGTGCCACCAGTGATTCAAGACTAGCGAGTGAGCAGTTCTTC. Its protein is CATSDSRLASEQFF.

This chain links TRBV5-4 with TRBJ2-2; TRBD1 aligns across 7 bases. The CDR3 has 15 residues. Per the germline V gene, CDR1 is SGHNT and CDR2 is YYREEE (reference sequence). Trimming cost V 3 bases and J 3 bases; bases outside gene matches: 5. CDR3 protein: CASSSAQGYTGELFF. The CDR3 coding sequence is TGTGCCAGCAGCTCAGCACAGGGGTACACCGGGGAGCTGTTTTTT.

This chain joins TRBV7-8 and TRBJ2-5; tentatively, D is TRBD1 (5 bases). Trimming cost V 3 bases and J 2 bases, with 13 bases left between them. The CDR3 has 15 amino acids. Looked up from germline, CDR1 is SGHVS and CDR2 is FQNEAQ. In nucleotides, the CDR3 is TGTGCCAGCAGCTTCAACCCAGGGTATCAAGAGACCCAGTACTTC. This codes for CASSFNPGYQETQYF. Together with reference TRBV7-8 and TRBJ2-5, the CDR3 gives the full variable domain: GAGVSQSPRYKVAKRGQDVALRCDPISGHVSLFWYQQALGQGPEFLTYFQNEAQLDKSGLPSDRFFAERPEGSVSTLKIQRTQQEDSAVYLCASSFNPGYQETQYFGPGTRLLVL.

The V gene is TRBV3-1 (or the pseudogene TRBV3-2), the J gene TRBJ2-4, with TRBD1 as a possible D gene (5 bases). V was shortened by 4 bases and J by 9 bases, with 13 bases between the two germline ends. Germline CDR1 LGHDT, CDR2 YNNKEL (reference sequence). The CDR3 loop spans 13 amino acids. CDR3 bases: TGTGCCAGCAGCCTCGGACAAGAGACCATTCAGTACTTC. Translation: CASSLGQETIQYF.

The chain links TRBV11-1 to TRBJ2-1; 7 bases agree with TRBD2. The V and J ends lost 4 bases and 8 bases, in that order; junction bases with no gene match: 14. Germline CDR1 reads SGHAT; CDR2 reads FQDESV (reference sequence). This CDR3 contains 16 residues. The CDR3 region has the DNA TGTGCCAGCAGCTCCGGACTAGTCGGGCCCGGGGATGAGCAGTTCTTC. It is translated as CASSSGLVGPGDEQFF. The full variable domain, completed using reference TRBV11-1 and TRBJ2-1, is EAEVAQSPRYKITEKSQAVAFWCDPISGHATLYWYRQILGQGPELLVQFQDESVVDDSQLPKDRFSAERLKGVDSTLKIQPAELGDSAMYLCASSSGLVGPGDEQFFGPGTRLTVL.

The rearrangement joins TRBV5-4 to TRBJ1-1, with 10 bases identical to TRBD1. CDR1 and CDR2 from the germline V gene are SGHNT and YYREEE (reference sequence). The CDR3 length is 14 residues. V lost 4 bases and J lost 6; bases outside the gene matches: 6. The CDR3 bases are TGTGCCAGCAGCCCGGACAGGGGGGTCGCTGAAGCTTTCTTT. This translates into CASSPDRGVAEAFF.

The chain couples TRBV5-4 to TRBJ1-2; D not certain. The V end lost 4 bases, the J end lost 8 bases, and 15 bases lay between the germline ends. CDR1 is SGHNT and CDR2 is YYREEE in the germline V gene (reference sequence). This CDR3 has 13 residues. This CDR3 is CASSPDRIGGYTF. CDR3 nucleotides: TGTGCCAGCAGCCCTGATCGAATCGGGGGCTACACCTTC.

The rearrangement uses TRBV7-2 and TRBJ1-1; TRBD1 might be the D (5 bases). The V and J ends lost 6 bases and 1 base respectively, with 12 bases between them. The CDR3 covers 14 residues. Germline V gene lookup returns CDR1 SGHTA and CDR2 FQGNSA. DNA for the CDR3: TGTGCCAGCAGACCGACAGTCGGGAACACTGAAGCTTTCTTT. It codes for CASRPTVGNTEAFF.

The genes are TRBV11-2 and TRBJ2-5; 10 bases fit TRBD1. This CDR3 contains 15 residues. CDR1 is SGHAT and CDR2 is FQNNGV in the germline V gene. The V and J ends lost 6 bases and 2 bases, in that order; junction bases with no gene match: 6. The CDR3 reads CASSPTGGRQETQYF. The CDR3 region has the DNA TGTGCCAGCAGTCCGACAGGGGGCAGGCAAGAGACCCAGTACTTC.

This chain joins TRBV7-8 and TRBJ2-6, with no clear D. Germline-derived CDR1 and CDR2 are SGHVS and FQNEAQ. Trimming cost V 5 bases and J 2 bases, with 10 bases left between them. This CDR3 is built from 15 residues. The CDR3 DNA reads TGTGCCAGCAGCCCGGCGAGGACTGGGGCCAACGTCCTGACTTTC. Protein sequence: CASSPARTGANVLTF. Looking up the rest from reference TRBV7-8 and TRBJ2-6 gives the full variable domain: GAGVSQSPRYKVAKRGQDVALRCDPISGHVSLFWYQQALGQGPEFLTYFQNEAQLDKSGLPSDRFFAERPEGSVSTLKIQRTQQEDSAVYLCASSPARTGANVLTFGAGSRLTVL.

This clone was detected a few times. The chain has TRBV30 and TRBJ1-1; D perhaps matches TRBD1 (5 bases). The CDR3 totals 14 residues. V lost 4 bases to trimming and J lost 4 bases, with 16 bases between them. Germline V gene data show CDR1 as GTSNPN and CDR2 as SVGIG (reference sequence). CDR3 nucleotides: TGTGCCTGGACATGGGGCGCGATCGGCACTGAAGCTTTCTTT. Encoded protein: CAWTWGAIGTEAFF.

V and J are TRBV19 and TRBJ1-5, with a weak D call TRBD1 (6 bases). The CDR3 has 13 residues. The V gene's germline CDR1 is LNHDA and CDR2 SQIVND (reference sequence). Between the trimmed V and J ends, which lost 7 bases and 3 bases, there was a span of 10 bases. The CDR3, as DNA: TGTGCCAGTAATTCAGGGGTCAATCAGCCCCAGCATTTT. It encodes CASNSGVNQPQHF.

This clone was found once. The rearrangement joins TRBV19 to TRBJ1-4, with TRBD1 as a possible D gene (6 bases). CDR3 length: 13 residues. Germline V gene lookup returns CDR1 LNHDA and CDR2 SQIVND (reference sequence). V was cut by 2 bases and J by 8 bases, with 9 bases left in between. CDR3 DNA: TGTGCCAGTAGTATACAGGGGACAGAAAAACTGTTTTTT. This codes for CASSIQGTEKLFF.

The chain recombines TRBV29-1 with TRBJ2-1; D not certain. Between the trimmed V and J ends, which lost 3 bases and 7 bases, there was a span of 13 bases. CDR1 and CDR2 from the germline V gene are SQVTM and ANQGSEA. The CDR3 contains 13 residues. CDR3 residues: CSVEGPVGNEQFF. The CDR3 DNA follows: TGCAGCGTTGAGGGCCCGGTCGGAAATGAGCAGTTCTTC.

The sample holds many counts of this clone. The CDR3 DNA reads as TGTGCCAGCAGCTCCAATGGCTACACCTTC. Translation: CASSSNGYTF. The chain uses TRBV9 and TRBJ1-2; D ambiguous. Germline V lookup: CDR1 SGDLS, CDR2 YYNGEE. The CDR3 is made up of 10 amino acids. V was shortened by 4 bases and J by 6 bases, with 4 bases between the two germline ends.

The V gene is TRBV7-2, the J gene TRBJ1-2; 8 nucleotides align to TRBD1. Germline V gene data show CDR1 as SGHTA and CDR2 as FQGNSA. The CDR3 totals 16 residues. The V and J ends lost 5 bases and 4 bases, in that order; junction bases with no gene match: 12. The CDR3 protein is CASSLLGGQGPYGYTF. CDR3 bases: TGTGCCAGCAGCCTATTAGGCGGACAGGGACCCTATGGCTACACCTTC.

The genes are TRBV7-2 and TRBJ2-5, with no clear D. Germline V CDR1 and CDR2: SGHTA, FQGNSA. The length of the CDR3 is 13 residues. Trimming cost V 0 bases and J 5 bases, with 7 bases left between them. CDR3 sequence reads: CASSLARVETQYF. As DNA, the CDR3 is TGTGCCAGCAGCTTAGCCCGGGTGGAGACCCAGTACTTC.

This clone appeared once. This rearrangement joins TRBV5-6 to TRBJ1-1; 11 nucleotides align to TRBD1. After removal of 4 bases from V and 4 bases from J, the junction contained 3 bases not matched to a gene. The length of the CDR3 is 14 residues. Germline assignment: CDR1 SGHDT and CDR2 YYEEEE. CDR3 residues: CASSPGTGGTEAFF. Here the CDR3 DNA reads TGTGCCAGCAGCCCCGGGACAGGGGGCACTGAAGCTTTCTTT.

Details on this clone: The same CDR3 arises from other DNA sequences in this sample as well. The chain employs TRBV19 and TRBJ1-1; D not resolved. The CDR3 consists of 12 residues. Germline values: CDR1 LNHDA, CDR2 SQIVND (reference sequence). The V end was cut by 3 bases, the J end by 6 bases, with 8 bases between. The CDR3: CASSIRGSEAFF. CDR3 in DNA: TGTGCCAGTAGTATTCGGGGTTCTGAAGCTTTCTTT.

V usage is TRBV7-8 and J usage is TRBJ1-3; weak D call: TRBD1 (5 bases). With 2 bases removed from V and 8 bases from J, the gap between germline ends came to 13 bases. The V gene's germline CDR1 is SGHVS and CDR2 FQNEAQ. The length of the CDR3 is 14 residues. CDR3: CASSLSAATDTIYF. The CDR3 DNA follows: TGTGCCAGCAGCTTATCCGCGGCGACAGACACCATATATTTT. Full variable domain (outside the CDR3, taken from reference TRBV7-8 and TRBJ1-3): GAGVSQSPRYKVAKRGQDVALRCDPISGHVSLFWYQQALGQGPEFLTYFQNEAQLDKSGLPSDRFFAERPEGSVSTLKIQRTQQEDSAVYLCASSLSAATDTIYFGEGSWLTVV.

This chain joins TRBV5-5 and TRBJ1-1; possible D gene TRBD1, 5 bases. V lost 4 bases, J lost 4 bases, and 17 bases lay in between. CDR3 length equals 15 residues. The germline CDR1 and CDR2 sequences are SGHKS and YYEKEE (reference sequence). The CDR3 coding sequence is TGTGCCAGCAGCAAAATGACAGCTTTCGGCACTGAAGCTTTCTTT. Amino acids: CASSKMTAFGTEAFF.